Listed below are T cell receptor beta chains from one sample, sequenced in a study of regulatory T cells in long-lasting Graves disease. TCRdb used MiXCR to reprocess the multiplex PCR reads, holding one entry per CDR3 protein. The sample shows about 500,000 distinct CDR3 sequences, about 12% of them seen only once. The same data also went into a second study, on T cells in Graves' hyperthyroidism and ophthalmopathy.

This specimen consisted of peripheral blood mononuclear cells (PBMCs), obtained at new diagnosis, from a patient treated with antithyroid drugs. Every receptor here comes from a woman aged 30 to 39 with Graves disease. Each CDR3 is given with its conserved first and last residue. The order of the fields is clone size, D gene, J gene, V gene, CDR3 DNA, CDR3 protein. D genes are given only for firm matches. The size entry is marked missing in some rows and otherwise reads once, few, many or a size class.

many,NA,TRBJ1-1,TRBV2,TGTGCCAGCAGGAGGGGCTACGGTGAAGCTTTCTTT,CASRRGYGEAFF
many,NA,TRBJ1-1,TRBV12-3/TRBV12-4,TGTGCCAGCAGTTTCAGCGTGAACACTGAAGCTTTCTTT,CASSFSVNTEAFF
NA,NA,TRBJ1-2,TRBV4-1,TGCGCCAGCAGCCCCCTGACGGGTAATGGCTACACCTTC,CASSPLTGNGYTF
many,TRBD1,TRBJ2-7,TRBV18,TGTGCCAGCTCACTGGGGACAGACCCTTCCTACGAGCAGTACTTC,CASSLGTDPSYEQYF
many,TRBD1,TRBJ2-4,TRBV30,TGTGCCTGGAGTCCACGGACAGGGTCAACCATTCAGTACTTC,CAWSPRTGSTIQYF
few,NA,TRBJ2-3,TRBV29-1,TGCAGCGTGGAGGGGGGAAGGGGCACAGATACGCAGTATTTT,CSVEGGRGTDTQYF
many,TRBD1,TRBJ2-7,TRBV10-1,TGCGCCAGCAGTGAGTCGACAGGGGCCACCTACGAGCAGTACTTC,CASSESTGATYEQYF
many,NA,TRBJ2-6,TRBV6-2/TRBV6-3,TGTGCCAGCAGTTCGGGGCCTGGGGCCAACGTCCTGACTTTC,CASSSGPGANVLTF
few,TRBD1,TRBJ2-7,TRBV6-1,TGTGCCAGCAGCCGCTCCATGACAGGGGAAAGTTACGAGCAGTACTTC,CASSRSMTGESYEQYF
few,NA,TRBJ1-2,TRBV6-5,TGTGCCAGCAGTTACTCGATAGCGTCGGGCCTAGCTAACTATGGCTACACCTTC,CASSYSIASGLANYGYTF
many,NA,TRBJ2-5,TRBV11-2,TGTGCCAGCAGCTTAGAGTCGGGTTGGGAGACCCAGTACTTC,CASSLESGWETQYF
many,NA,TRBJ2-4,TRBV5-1,TGCGCCAGCGCCCCGAGGGCACCAAGTTCATGGGACATTCAGTACTTC,CASAPRAPSSWDIQYF
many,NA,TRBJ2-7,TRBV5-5,TGTGCCAGCAGCTGGACTCCACTCCGCGAGCAGTACTTC,CASSWTPLREQYF
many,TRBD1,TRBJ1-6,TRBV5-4,TGTGCCAGCAGCTTTGTGGGCAGGGGGTATAATTCACCCCTCCACTTT,CASSFVGRGYNSPLHF
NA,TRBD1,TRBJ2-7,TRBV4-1,TGCGCCAGCAGTCACCGGGGACAGGGGCACTACGAGCAGTACTTC,CASSHRGQGHYEQYF
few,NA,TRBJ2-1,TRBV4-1,TGCGCCAGCAGCCAAGAGGCATTTCGACAGTTCTTC,CASSQEAFRQFF
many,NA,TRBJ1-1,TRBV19,TGTGCCAGTAGCTTTCGACAGACGATGAACACTGAAGCTTTCTTT,CASSFRQTMNTEAFF
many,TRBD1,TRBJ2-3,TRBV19,TGTGCCAGCAGTTCACAGGGGATCGCAGATACGCAGTATTTT,CASSSQGIADTQYF
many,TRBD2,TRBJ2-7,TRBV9,TGTGCCAGCAGCGAAGTGGGGACTAGCGTGGAGCAGTACTTC,CASSEVGTSVEQYF
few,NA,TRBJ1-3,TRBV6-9,TGTGCCAGCAGTTACTCTCCCCAGACTGGAAACACCATATATTTT,CASSYSPQTGNTIYF
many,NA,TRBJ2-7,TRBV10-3,TGTGCCCTCTCCTCGACAGGTATATACGAGCAGTACTTC,CALSSTGIYEQYF
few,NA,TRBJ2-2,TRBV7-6,TGTGCCAGCAGCTTCACCACACCGAACGCCGGAGGAACCGGGGAGCTGTTTTTT,CASSFTTPNAGGTGELFF
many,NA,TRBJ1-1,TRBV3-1,TGTGCCAGCAGCCAAGATACAGGGTGGACTGAAGCTTTCTTT,CASSQDTGWTEAFF
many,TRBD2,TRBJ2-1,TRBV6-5,TGTGCCAGCAGTTACATTCTGGCTAGCGGGAGGGCCGAGGAGCAGTTCTTC,CASSYILASGRAEEQFF
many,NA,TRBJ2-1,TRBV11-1,TGTGCCAGCAGCCTGAGGAGAAGCGGCACCTACAATGAGCAGTTCTTC,CASSLRRSGTYNEQFF
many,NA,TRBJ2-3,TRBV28,TGTGCCAGCAGTTCACAGCCAGATACGCAGTATTTT,CASSSQPDTQYF
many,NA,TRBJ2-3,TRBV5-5,TGTGCCAGCAGGACTATCACAGATACGCAGTATTTT,CASRTITDTQYF
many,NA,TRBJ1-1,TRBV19,TGTGCCAGTAGTATCCTGGCAGGAAGGACTGAAGCTTTCTTT,CASSILAGRTEAFF
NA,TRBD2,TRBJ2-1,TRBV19,TGTGCCAGTAGTACGCGACTAGCGGGGGATGAGCAGTTCTTC,CASSTRLAGDEQFF